Each of the 22 T cell receptor beta chains below was sequenced from the same sample in a study of cytomegalovirus exposure and HLA in healthy donors. In the PCR, 60 Vbeta and 13 Jbeta primers were used. Sequencing used immunoSEQ multiplex PCR; TCRdb keeps in-frame clones, though not all of them. In the table there are some 120,000 clones, 70% to 75% of which are singletons. The specimen sequenced was PBMCs. These receptors were obtained from a man aged 25 to 40 in good health and CMV-seronegative.

The chain uses TRBV25-1 and TRBJ2-7; unclear D gene. This CDR3 is built from 13 residues. The V gene lost 1 base and the J gene lost 6 bases, with 10 bases spanning the gap. In germline, CDR1 is MGHDK, CDR2 SYGVNS. This CDR3 is CASSESGPPEQYF. Written as DNA, the CDR3 is TGTGCCAGCAGTGAATCTGGCCCGCCCGAGCAGTACTTC.

This clone has a handful of counts. This sequence joins TRBV7-2 and TRBJ1-2, with D perhaps matching TRBD1 (6 bases). V dropped 4 bases and J dropped 4 bases, with 13 bases sitting between them. CDR3 length equals 14 residues. Germline CDR1 reads SGHTA; CDR2 reads FQGNSA. CDR3 sequence: CASSSSGHVYGYTF. The DNA for the CDR3 is TGTGCCAGCAGCTCCTCGGGACACGTCTATGGCTACACCTTC.

The V and J genes are TRBV19 and TRBJ2-7, with a weak D call TRBD2 (5 bases). Germline-derived CDR1 and CDR2 are LNHDA and SQIVND (reference sequence). The CDR3 sequence is 15 residues long. V lost 1 base, J lost 0 bases, and 10 bases lay in between. The CDR3 spells CASSIGVGDSYEQYF. Here the CDR3 DNA reads TGTGCCAGTAGTATAGGCGTGGGAGACTCCTACGAGCAGTACTTC.

This clone was counted only a few times. The chain combines TRBV7-9 with TRBJ2-1; no clear D. V gave up 5 bases and J gave up 3 bases, with 5 bases separating them. This CDR3 is 12 amino acids long. Per the germline V gene, CDR1 is SEHNR and CDR2 is FQNEAQ (reference sequence). The chain's CDR3 is CASSPNYNEQFF. Here the CDR3 DNA reads TGTGCCAGCAGCCCTAACTACAATGAGCAGTTCTTC.

The V gene is TRBV7-3, the J gene TRBJ2-3; the D is unclear. Deletions cut 5 bases from V and 1 base from J, with 10 bases between. This CDR3 has 14 residues. From germline, CDR1 is SGHTA and CDR2 FQGTGA. The CDR3 spells CASSPKSGTDTQYF. The CDR3 DNA is TGTGCCAGCAGCCCTAAGAGTGGCACAGATACGCAGTATTTT.

This chain joins TRBV6-6 and TRBJ2-3; 9 nucleotides match TRBD1. The V and J ends lost 6 bases and 3 bases, in that order; junction bases with no gene match: 10. The germline CDR1 and CDR2 sequences are MNHNY and SVGAGI (reference sequence). The CDR3 is 16 residues long. CDR3 in amino acids: CASSIGTGKLTDTQYF. The CDR3 nucleotides read TGTGCCAGCAGCATAGGGACAGGGAAGTTGACAGATACGCAGTATTTT.

In the case of this clone: The missing conserved phenylalanine or tryptophan at the end of this CDR3 makes a read error likely. The chain recombines TRBV7-9 with TRBJ1-2; D ambiguous. In germline, CDR1 is SEHNR, CDR2 FQNEAQ (reference sequence). CDR3 length equals 14 residues. Trimming took off 5 bases at V and 1 base at J, with 11 bases between the two ends. CDR3 sequence reads: CASSPSEGNYGYTV. The CDR3 DNA reads as TGTGCCAGCAGCCCGAGTGAGGGTAACTATGGCTACACCGTC.

The chain is built from TRBV4-3 and TRBJ2-2; 7 nucleotides agree with TRBD2. The CDR3 is 16 residues long. The germline V gene encodes CDR1 LGHNA and CDR2 YSLEER. V lost 0 bases and J lost 3; bases outside the gene matches: 4. CDR3 residues: CASSQEGGIDTGELFF. Here the CDR3 DNA reads TGCGCCAGCAGCCAAGAGGGGGGGATAGACACCGGGGAGCTGTTTTTT.

This chain joins TRBV23-1 and TRBJ2-3; D remains unclear. TRBV23-1 is assigned to the ORF class and has an uncertain function. V was clipped by 3 bases and J by 6 bases, with 16 bases between them. This CDR3 is built from 15 residues. CDR3: CASSHLPILSDTQYF. CDR3 in DNA: TGCGCCAGCAGTCACCTTCCTATCTTATCGGATACGCAGTATTTT.

The chain employs TRBV5-1 and TRBJ2-3; 11 nucleotides match TRBD1. The CDR3 contains 19 residues. V was pared by 4 bases and J by 0 bases, with 13 bases of the junction left unmatched. From germline, CDR1 is SGHRS and CDR2 YFSETQ. The CDR3 DNA reads as TGCGCCAGCAGCACCGGACAGGGGGCGAAGGCTATAAGCACAGATACGCAGTATTTT. Amino acid sequence: CASSTGQGAKAISTDTQYF.

CDR3 DNA: TGTGCCAGCAGCCAAGCTGGACTCGATGAAAAACTGTTTTTT. This codes for CASSQAGLDEKLFF. The chain recombines TRBV6-1 with TRBJ1-4; D uncertain. Trimming stripped 6 bases from V and 6 bases from J, with 14 bases between. From germline, CDR1 is MNHNS and CDR2 SASEGT. The CDR3 runs 14 residues.

This clone was detected only once. The chain recombines TRBV6-5 with TRBJ1-4, with D possibly TRBD1 on 5 matching bases. CDR1 MNHEY and CDR2 SVGAGI come from the germline V gene. The CDR3 runs 16 residues. V lost 2 bases to trimming and J lost 4 bases, with 14 bases between them. The DNA for the CDR3 is TGTGCCAGCAGTTACAGTTACTCCCAGGGTAATGAAAAACTGTTTTTT. Protein: CASSYSYSQGNEKLFF.

About this clone itself: Other DNA sequences in the sample encode the same CDR3. The CDR3 nucleotides read TGTGCCAGCAGCTTCGCAGGATCGGAGACCCAGTACTTC. Translating it yields CASSFAGSETQYF. The chain has TRBV7-2 and TRBJ2-5; D remains unclear. Germline CDR1 is SGHTA and CDR2 is FQGNSA. The CDR3 extends over 13 amino acids. V shed 3 bases and J shed 5 bases, with 10 bases lying between them.

This chain links TRBV6-1 with TRBJ1-2, with D tentatively TRBD1 (5 bases). CDR1 MNHNS and CDR2 SASEGT come from the germline V gene. V shed 7 bases and J shed 2 bases, with 14 bases lying between them. The CDR3 totals 14 residues. The CDR3 coding sequence is TGTGCCAGCATCGGGAGGACAACCAACTATGGCTACACCTTC. Its translation is CASIGRTTNYGYTF.

This rearrangement joins TRBV27 to TRBJ1-5; 10 bases match TRBD1. The CDR3 is made up of 15 amino acids. J lost 5 bases, V lost 5 bases, and 6 bases had no gene match. Germline assignment: CDR1 MNHEY and CDR2 SMNVEV (reference sequence). This CDR3 is CASSLRQGAYQPQHF. DNA for the CDR3: TGTGCCAGCAGTCTCAGACAGGGGGCTTATCAGCCCCAGCATTTT.

The genes are TRBV6-1 and TRBJ1-2; 7 bases match TRBD1. V lost 4 bases to trimming and J lost 6 bases; unmatched junction nucleotides: 5. This CDR3 has 13 residues. In germline, CDR1 is MNHNS, CDR2 SASEGT. CDR3 residues: CASSGQGWNGYTF. CDR3 DNA sequence: TGTGCCAGCAGTGGACAGGGCTGGAATGGCTACACCTTC.

V gene TRBV5-4 combines with J gene TRBJ2-3, with 16 bases matching TRBD2. CDR3 length: 19 amino acids. Germline V gene lookup returns CDR1 SGHNT and CDR2 YYREEE (reference sequence). The J segment lost 6 bases and the V segment lost 4 bases, leaving 14 bases of the junction unmatched. The CDR3 region has the DNA TGTGCCAGCAGCCCCGTCCCGGGACTAGCGGGGGGGCCGGGTGATACGCAGTATTTT. Protein: CASSPVPGLAGGPGDTQYF.

The chain combines TRBV7-6 with TRBJ1-1; D not resolved. The V end was cut by 7 bases, the J end by 1 base, with 13 bases between. The germline CDR1 and CDR2 sequences are SGHVS and FNYEAQ. This CDR3 spans 14 amino acids. CDR3 in DNA: TGTGCCAGCACCTCTAGCCTCGGGAACACTGAAGCTTTCTTT. It yields the protein CASTSSLGNTEAFF.

This chain uses TRBV19 with TRBJ1-5; 8 bases are shared with TRBD1. V trimming: 5 bases; J trimming: 3 bases; junction bases outside the gene matches: 3. This CDR3 has 14 residues. Germline CDR1 is LNHDA and CDR2 is SQIVND (reference sequence). The CDR3 DNA reads TGTGCCAGTAGTCGGACAGGGACCAATCAGCCCCAGCATTTT. Amino acid sequence: CASSRTGTNQPQHF. The whole variable domain, remainder taken from reference TRBV19 and TRBJ1-5, is DGGITQSPKYLFRKEGQNVTLSCEQNLNHDAMYWYRQDPGQGLRLIYYSQIVNDFQKGDIAEGYSVSREKKESFPLTVTSAQKNPTAFYLCASSRTGTNQPQHFGDGTRLSIL.

The chain uses TRBV30 and TRBJ2-3; 7 nucleotides agree with TRBD2. Germline CDR1 GTSNPN, CDR2 SVGIG (reference sequence). This CDR3 contains 12 residues. The J segment lost 6 bases and the V segment lost 4 bases, leaving 4 bases of the junction unmatched. CDR3 sequence (DNA): TGTGCCTGGAACCACGGGGGGGATACGCAGTATTTT. Its translation is CAWNHGGDTQYF.

This clone was detected ten times or more. V and J are TRBV6-1 and TRBJ2-3; 14 positions match TRBD2. Germline CDR1 reads MNHNS; CDR2 reads SASEGT. The V and J ends lost 8 bases and 3 bases, in that order; junction bases with no gene match: 4. This CDR3 spans 15 amino acids. The CDR3 is CASGGLAGGTDTQYF. The CDR3 DNA follows: TGTGCCAGCGGAGGACTAGCGGGGGGAACAGATACGCAGTATTTT.

This chain's CDR3 is CASTPLHLAPGELFF. Written as DNA, the CDR3 is TGTGCCAGCACCCCGTTACACCTAGCGCCCGGGGAGCTGTTTTTT. The chain combines TRBV2 with TRBJ2-2; D possibly corresponds to TRBD2 (6 bases). The V end lost 7 bases, the J end lost 6 bases, and 18 bases lay between the germline ends. The CDR3 has 15 amino acids. The V gene's germline CDR1 is SNHLY and CDR2 FYNNEI.